The 14 T cell receptor beta chains below all came from one sample that was sequenced in a study of blood T cells in healthy people across ages. Primers used in a second PCR of about 6 to 11 cycles were a sample-barcoded 5' primer and a J-beta primer mix. TCRdb redid the calling of the 5' RACE reads with MiXCR, one entry per CDR3 protein. Here the sample spans 1.5 million to 2 million distinct CDR3 sequences, around 48% being singletons. The sequencing sample was made of blood. Source of these receptors: a woman aged 40 to 50 in good health.

V usage is TRBV20-1 and J usage is TRBJ2-3; TRBD2 matches 8 bases. The CDR3 spans 15 residues. V lost 2 bases and J lost 6; bases outside the gene matches: 10. Germline CDR1 is DFQATT and CDR2 is SNEGSKA (reference sequence). The DNA for the CDR3 is TGCAGTGCTAGACCTCGGACTAGCCTTGCGGATACGCAGTATTTT. Residues: CSARPRTSLADTQYF.

The chain joins TRBV12-3 or TRBV12-4 to TRBJ2-5; 9 positions match TRBD1. With V trimmed by 5 bases and J by 5 bases, 9 bases remained unmatched. CDR3 length: 15 residues. This CDR3 reads CASSQQTGGVETQYF. The CDR3 bases are TGTGCCAGCAGTCAACAGACAGGGGGTGTTGAGACCCAGTACTTC.

The rearrangement joins TRBV20-1 to TRBJ1-6; 7 bases agree with TRBD1. Trimming took 1 base from V and 10 from J; bases not matched to a gene: 13. Germline V gene data show CDR1 as DFQATT and CDR2 as SNEGSKA (reference sequence). The CDR3 runs 16 residues. This CDR3 is CSARVPMGTDESPLHF. CDR3 coding DNA: TGCAGTGCTAGAGTCCCTATGGGGACAGATGAATCACCCCTCCACTTT.

The chain carries TRBV2 and TRBJ2-5; TRBD1 or TRBD2 may be the D gene (5 bases each). The CDR3 runs to 14 residues. Germline-derived CDR1 and CDR2 are SNHLY and FYNNEI. V gave up 8 bases and J gave up 4 bases, with 17 bases separating them. CDR3 amino acids: CASCVPSGGETQYF. In DNA form, the CDR3 reads TGTGCCAGCTGTGTACCTAGTGGGGGAGAGACCCAGTACTTC.

The gene calls are TRBV6-2 or TRBV6-3 and TRBJ2-2; D possibly corresponds to TRBD1 (5 bases). The germline CDR1 and CDR2 sequences are MNHEY and SVGEGT. The CDR3 covers 16 residues. The V and J ends lost 7 bases and 0 bases respectively, with 15 bases between them. The CDR3 sequence: CASTRFRTSNTGELFF. The CDR3 DNA is TGTGCCAGCACCCGATTTCGGACATCGAACACCGGGGAGCTGTTTTTT.

This chain links TRBV2 with TRBJ2-5; either TRBD1 or TRBD2 may fit D (6 bases each). CDR1 SNHLY and CDR2 FYNNEI come from the germline V gene. Trimming pared 6 bases from V and 4 bases from J, leaving 12 bases between. This CDR3 has 13 amino acids. CDR3 coding DNA: TGTGCCAGCAGGGGAGGCAGGGGAGAGACCCAGTACTTC. It translates to CASRGGRGETQYF.

This clonotype was counted between two and nine times. The chain carries TRBV6-1 and TRBJ2-4, with D tentatively TRBD1 or TRBD2 (6 bases each). The J call is in doubt because the DNA end fits TRBJ2-7 better. The CDR3 is 14 amino acids. Germline V gene sequence: CDR1 MNHNS, CDR2 SASEGT. Here the CDR3 DNA reads TGTGCCAGCAGCCGTAGTACAGGGAGGTACGAGCAGTACTTC. This codes for CASSRSTGRYEQYF.

The J gene is TRBJ2-3, the V gene TRBV5-1, with D possibly being TRBD2 (6 bases). Germline assignment: CDR1 SGHRS and CDR2 YFSETQ. The CDR3 contains 14 residues. The germline V and J ends were trimmed by 4 bases and 6 bases, with 15 bases remaining between them. Written as DNA, the CDR3 is TGCGCCAGCAGCCCCGGCGGGGTTGGGGATACGCAGTATTTT. This translates into CASSPGGVGDTQYF.

This clonotype was seen a handful of times. The chain employs TRBV7-2 and TRBJ2-5; D is undetermined. The V end was cut by 5 bases, the J end by 1 base, with 11 bases between. Per the germline V gene, CDR1 is SGHTA and CDR2 is FQGNSA. The CDR3 loop spans 14 amino acids. DNA of the CDR3: TGTGCCAGCAGCCGAATCTCCGTCCAAGAGACCCAGTACTTC. Protein: CASSRISVQETQYF.

This clonotype was counted a few times. The chain carries TRBV18 and TRBJ2-5; D is perhaps TRBD1 or TRBD2 (5 bases each). Germline V lookup: CDR1 KGHSH, CDR2 LQKENI. V shed 3 bases and J shed 1 base, with 12 bases lying between them. There are 15 residues in the CDR3. For the CDR3, the DNA is TGTGCCAGCTCACCTGGAGGACAATCCCAAGAGACCCAGTACTTC. Its protein is CASSPGGQSQETQYF.

This clonotype has just a few counts. V and J are TRBV20-1 and TRBJ2-5; 8 nucleotides line up with TRBD1. The germline gives CDR1 DFQATT, CDR2 SNEGSKA (reference sequence). The CDR3 runs 13 residues. The V gene end was trimmed by 2 bases and the J gene end by 3 bases; junction bases not matched to a gene: 2. CDR3 nucleotides: TGCAGTGCTAGATACAGGGGGGAAGAGACCCAGTACTTC. It translates to CSARYRGEETQYF.

This clonotype was counted between two and nine times. The V and J genes are TRBV4-3 and TRBJ2-3; D may be TRBD1 or TRBD2 (6 bases each). The CDR3 runs 17 residues. V gave up 0 bases and J gave up 2 bases, with 15 bases separating them. Germline lookup yields CDR1 LGHNA and CDR2 YSLEER. CDR3 in amino acids: CASSQDWGAGPTDTQYF. In DNA form, the CDR3 reads TGCGCCAGCAGCCAAGATTGGGGGGCGGGGCCCACAGATACGCAGTATTTT.

This clonotype was counted only a few times. The gene calls are TRBV7-2 and TRBJ2-3; D gene ambiguous. CDR3 length equals 14 residues. Germline values: CDR1 SGHTA, CDR2 FQGNSA. V was shortened by 5 bases and J by 1 base, with 10 bases between the two germline ends. CDR3 sequence reads: CASSARLGTDTQYF. For the CDR3, the DNA is TGTGCCAGCAGCGCGCGACTGGGCACAGATACGCAGTATTTT.

About this clonotype: Germline is not matched at one junction end, which may reflect a read error. The chain couples TRBV4-1 to TRBJ1-2; D is unclear. This CDR3 comprises 13 residues. Germline-derived CDR1 and CDR2 are MGHRA and YSYEKL. The CDR3, as DNA: TGTGCCAGCAGCCAGGACGGACTCTATGGCTACACCTTC. Amino acid sequence: CASSQDGLYGYTF.